Below, one T cell receptor beta chain is given with its context. This entry is derived from a study of cytomegalovirus exposure and HLA in healthy donors. About the research overall: From HLA-typed donors, an early data release held about 85 million unique TCRs.

This PCR relied on a set of 60 Vbeta primers and 13 Jbeta primers. TCRdb keeps only in-frame clones here, not all; method: immunoSEQ multiplex PCR. The table has fewer than 200,000 clones, 80% seen once. Trimming pared 7 bases from V and 2 bases from J, leaving 23 bases between. Germline assignment: CDR1 MNHEY and CDR2 SMNVEV (reference sequence). This CDR3 has 17 amino acids. The V call is TRBV27, the J call TRBJ1-2, with TRBD1 as a possible D gene (6 bases). The source is a man aged 25 to 45 in good health and CMV-seronegative. Sequencing was performed on PBMCs. CDR3 loop: CASKQQGYRLPNYGYTF. The DNA for the CDR3 is TGTGCCAGCAAGCAACAGGGCTACCGTCTACCGAACTATGGCTACACCTTC.